The 5 T cell receptor beta chains in this list originate from one sample, sequenced in a study of blood T cell repertoires in COVID-19. Using immunoSEQ multiplex PCR, the repertoire was profiled, and TCRdb retains in-frame clones only, with some absent. The table records around 20,000 clones, over 80% of them present only once. The sample taken for sequencing was peripheral blood. These TCRs come from a human donor in a cohort sampled during active COVID-19. The donor label of this sample is uncertain.

The chain joins TRBV4-1 to TRBJ2-1, with 7 bases identical to TRBD2. CDR3 length: 15 residues. J was trimmed by 7 bases and V by 4 bases; bases with no gene match: 10. Germline V gene data show CDR1 as MGHRA and CDR2 as YSYEKL. The CDR3 DNA follows: TGCGCCAGCAGCCCAGGCCGGGGGGACTGGAATGAGCAGTTCTTC. It translates to CASSPGRGDWNEQFF.

The chain has TRBV7-6 and TRBJ2-5, with D perhaps TRBD1 (7 bases). CDR1 SGHVS and CDR2 FNYEAQ come from the germline V gene. This CDR3 contains 16 residues. V gave up 0 bases and J gave up 1 base, with 12 bases separating them. As DNA, the CDR3 is TGTGCCAGCAGCTTAGCTGCGGGGACAGTCCAAGAGACCCAGTACTTC. It codes for CASSLAAGTVQETQYF.

The rearrangement uses TRBV30 and TRBJ1-2; 9 bases agree with TRBD1. Germline CDR1 reads GTSNPN; CDR2 reads SVGIG (reference sequence). This CDR3 has 16 residues. V lost 0 bases, J lost 3 bases, and 8 bases stayed unmatched. CDR3 nucleotides: TGTGCCTGGAGTGTACCAAGGACAGGGGTGGACTATGGCTACACCTTC. It translates to CAWSVPRTGVDYGYTF.

V gene TRBV6-1 combines with J gene TRBJ2-1, with 7 positions matching TRBD2. From germline, CDR1 is MNHNS and CDR2 SASEGT. This CDR3 comprises 16 residues. Trimming removed 2 bases from V and 4 bases from J; junction bases left unmatched: 8. CDR3 region: CASSELGGSAYNEQFF. The CDR3 DNA follows: TGTGCCAGCAGTGAATTAGGCGGGAGCGCTTACAATGAGCAGTTCTTC.

The rearrangement joins TRBV20-1 to TRBJ1-4, with D unclear. Trimming cost V 0 bases and J 8 bases, with 4 bases left between them. The germline V gene has CDR1 DFQATT and CDR2 SNEGSKA (reference sequence). This CDR3 region has 11 residues. The CDR3 protein is CSARETEKLFF. The CDR3 DNA reads as TGCAGTGCTAGAGAGACAGAAAAACTGTTTTTT.